This T cell receptor (beta chain) was documented in a study of blood T cells in healthy people across ages. Next came a second PCR, run for about 6 to 12 cycles, which used a sample-barcoded 5' primer along with a J-beta primer mix. TCRdb analysed the 5' RACE reads with MiXCR anew, one entry per CDR3 protein. Here the sample spans about 1.8 million distinct CDR3 sequences, 40% to 55% being singletons. There are a few counts of this clonotype. Its antigen remains unidentified. The V end was cut by 6 bases, the J end by 15 bases, with 18 bases between. This CDR3 has 12 residues. Looked up from germline, CDR1 is SNHLY and CDR2 is FYNNEI. Broader study findings: Researchers deemed the diversity estimates from one million T cells underestimates. With unsorted PBMCs, a conclusive comparison of naive versus antigen-experienced cells was not possible. Long-lived donors exceeded aged donors in naive CD4+ cells and diversity. Significant beta diversity loss was already apparent by age roughly 44, declining roughly linearly.

The receptor was isolated from a middle-aged woman in good health. The sample taken for sequencing was blood. The chain joins TRBV2 to TRBJ2-1, with a tentative D call TRBD1 (6 bases). DNA for the CDR3: TGTGCCAGCAGGCCCACAGGGAGTGGGTCGTTCTTC. Amino acids: CASRPTGSGSFF.